The 13 T cell receptor beta chains below all came from one sample that was sequenced in a study of CD8 T cells in ankylosing spondylitis. TCRdb reprocessed the 5' RACE reads with MiXCR, giving one entry per CDR3 protein. The profile shows 150,000 to 200,000 distinct CDR3 sequences, about 20% of them singletons. The material sequenced was blood, either unsorted or a sorted T cell fraction (not recorded which). The receptor set was obtained from a male donor between 10 and 30 years old with ankylosing spondylitis or in good health (not recorded which).

This clonotype was seen at least ten times. The CDR3 loop is CASRTANTGELFF. Here the CDR3 DNA reads TGTGCCAGCAGGACTGCAAACACCGGGGAGCTGTTTTTT. The chain uses TRBV7-9 and TRBJ2-2; D remains unclear. V lost 6 bases and J 2 bases, leaving 7 bases between the germline ends. CDR3 length equals 13 residues. Per the germline V gene, CDR1 is SEHNR and CDR2 is FQNEAQ (reference sequence).

V usage is TRBV20-1 and J usage is TRBJ2-5, with D hard to call. The CDR3 runs to 11 residues. Germline CDR1 reads DFQATT; CDR2 reads SNEGSKA (reference sequence). V was clipped by 3 bases and J by 5 bases, with 7 bases between them. The CDR3 reads CSARMGETQYF. CDR3 in DNA: TGCAGTGCTAGGATGGGGGAGACCCAGTACTTC.

V gene TRBV3-1 combines with J gene TRBJ2-5; a possible D gene is TRBD1 (6 bases). Trimming pared 1 base from V and 2 bases from J, leaving 11 bases between. This CDR3 is 15 amino acids long. Germline lookup yields CDR1 LGHDT and CDR2 YNNKEL (reference sequence). The CDR3 nucleotides read TGTGCCAGCAGCCAAGGGAGAGGACAGCAAGAGACCCAGTACTTC. Residues: CASSQGRGQQETQYF.

This clonotype was counted ten times or more. The chain couples TRBV12-3 or TRBV12-4 to TRBJ2-3; D may be TRBD1 (6 bases). With 3 bases removed from V and 3 bases from J, the gap between germline ends came to 13 bases. The CDR3 loop spans 15 amino acids. CDR3 in DNA: TGTGCCAGCAGTTTGGCAGGGGAGCTTACAGATACGCAGTATTTT. Amino acids: CASSLAGELTDTQYF.

This clonotype appeared many times. The chain combines TRBV7-2 with TRBJ2-7; perhaps TRBD2 as D (5 bases). The CDR3 is 13 amino acids. The germline V and J ends were trimmed by 4 bases and 3 bases, with 10 bases remaining between them. The germline gives CDR1 SGHTA, CDR2 FQGNSA. In DNA, the CDR3 is TGTGCCAGCAGCTCCCCCGGGGTCTACGAGCAGTACTTC. Protein: CASSSPGVYEQYF.

This clonotype was counted at least ten times. The V gene is TRBV19, the J gene TRBJ2-7; 13 nucleotides match TRBD2. The CDR3 spans 15 residues. Germline trimming cut 4 bases from V and 4 bases from J; bases unmatched to any gene: 4. Looked up from germline, CDR1 is LNHDA and CDR2 is SQIVND (reference sequence). For the CDR3, the DNA is TGTGCCAGTAGTACAATGGGACTAGCGGGATACGAGCAGTACTTC. Translation: CASSTMGLAGYEQYF.

The rearrangement uses TRBV12-3 or TRBV12-4 and TRBJ2-5, with TRBD2 matching over 7 bases. V lost 5 bases to trimming and J lost 5 bases; unmatched junction nucleotides: 2. The CDR3 totals 12 residues. The CDR3 DNA reads TGTGCCAGCAGTAGCGGGACCGAGACCCAGTACTTC. It codes for CASSSGTETQYF.

This clonotype was counted at least ten times. The chain recombines TRBV12-3 or TRBV12-4 with TRBJ2-1, with TRBD2 identical over 11 bases. The CDR3 runs 19 residues. J gave up 4 bases and V 7 bases, and 18 bases lay outside the gene matches. CDR3 loop: CASIQSTSGIGGGYNEQFF. In nucleotides, the CDR3 is TGTGCCAGCATCCAGTCGACTAGCGGGATAGGAGGGGGATACAATGAGCAGTTCTTC.

The CDR3 spells CASSLDLAGGPYNEQFF. The CDR3, as DNA: TGTGCCAGCAGCTTAGATTTGGCGGGAGGGCCCTACAATGAGCAGTTCTTC. The chain employs TRBV11-2 and TRBJ2-1; 9 bases align to TRBD2. V dropped 0 bases and J dropped 2; count of bases not matched to a gene: 5. In germline, CDR1 is SGHAT, CDR2 FQNNGV. This CDR3 comprises 17 residues.

This clonotype was found many times. The chain links TRBV15 to TRBJ2-1, with a possible D match to TRBD2 (6 bases). The germline gives CDR1 LNHNV, CDR2 YYDKDF (reference sequence). V was clipped by 0 bases and J by 5 bases, with 11 bases between them. The CDR3 spans 15 residues. The CDR3, as DNA: TGTGCCACCAGCAGAGATGTGGGGGGTAACAATGAGCAGTTCTTC. This sequence encodes CATSRDVGGNNEQFF.

This clonotype was picked up many times. The CDR3 DNA reads TGTGCCAGCAGCTCGGGGACTAGCGGGAAAGAGACCCAGTACTTC. Its translation: CASSSGTSGKETQYF. The gene calls are TRBV7-9 and TRBJ2-5, with 13 nucleotides matching TRBD2. This CDR3 is 15 amino acids long. V lost 4 bases, J lost 3 bases, and 2 bases stayed unmatched. Per the germline V gene, CDR1 is SEHNR and CDR2 is FQNEAQ (reference sequence).

The chain recombines TRBV11-2 with TRBJ2-1; D may match TRBD1 or TRBD2 (5 bases each). From germline, CDR1 is SGHAT and CDR2 FQNNGV. The CDR3 runs to 13 residues. Trimming removed 5 bases from V and 7 bases from J, with 12 bases in between. The CDR3 DNA is TGTGCCAGCAGCCGGGACGTCGGTAATGAGCAGTTCTTC. Residues: CASSRDVGNEQFF.

This clonotype was seen ten or more times. J is TRBJ1-5 and V is TRBV5-5; D remains unclear. This CDR3 has 14 residues. Germline lookup yields CDR1 SGHKS and CDR2 YYEKEE (reference sequence). The germline V and J ends were trimmed by 3 bases and 4 bases, with 11 bases remaining between them. The CDR3 loop reads CASSSIVTNQPQHF. CDR3 nucleotides: TGTGCCAGCAGCTCCATTGTGACGAATCAGCCCCAGCATTTT.